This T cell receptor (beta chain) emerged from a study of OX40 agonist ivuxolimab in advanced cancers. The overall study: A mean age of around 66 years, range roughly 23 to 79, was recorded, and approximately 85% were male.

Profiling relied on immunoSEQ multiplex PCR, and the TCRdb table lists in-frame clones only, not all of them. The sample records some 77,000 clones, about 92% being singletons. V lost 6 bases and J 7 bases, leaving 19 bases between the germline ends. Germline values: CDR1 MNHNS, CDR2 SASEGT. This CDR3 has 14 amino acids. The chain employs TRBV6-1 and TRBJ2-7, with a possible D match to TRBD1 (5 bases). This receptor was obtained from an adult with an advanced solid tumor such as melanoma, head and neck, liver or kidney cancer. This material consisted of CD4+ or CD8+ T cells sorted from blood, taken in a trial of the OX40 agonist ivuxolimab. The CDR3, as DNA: TGTGCCAGCAGGCGGACACAATATCCTAGGGAGCAGTACTTC. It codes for CASRRTQYPREQYF.